This entry describes one T cell receptor beta chain. The source of the sample is a study of shared clonotypes between healthy human individuals. V lost 3 bases and J 0 bases, leaving 10 bases between the germline ends. This CDR3 is built from 15 residues. Per germline, CDR1 KGHSH and CDR2 LQKENI. The data were produced by immunoSEQ multiplex PCR, yet TCRdb's version contains in-frame clones alone and is incomplete. This sample has over 150,000 clones; 66% occur once, and the top ten carry about 10%. The sequencing input was memory CD4+ T cells sorted from blood. Stated subset: CD45RA-negative fraction. This TCR derives from a man between 25 and 39 years old in good health. The rearrangement uses TRBV18 and TRBJ2-3; TRBD1 or TRBD2 may be the D gene (5 bases each). The CDR3 loop reads CASSPVRESTDTQYF. The CDR3 coding sequence is TGTGCCAGCTCACCGGTCAGGGAGAGCACAGATACGCAGTATTTT.